This T cell receptor beta chain was captured by sequencing in a study of blood T cell repertoires in COVID-19. Study-wide context: Nucleic acid was either cDNA or gDNA, and it came from T cells, B-cell-depleted T cells, or PBMCs.

The CDR3 extends over 15 amino acids. Trimming cost V 5 bases and J 1 base; bases outside gene matches: 7. In germline, CDR1 is LNHDA, CDR2 SQIVND (reference sequence). In the original processing: Estimated nucleated cell counts came from reference gene primer amplification. The assay was immunoSEQ multiplex PCR, and TCRdb's table has in-frame clones only and misses some. V and J calls and clone size are as listed in that table; D and trimming were resolved from the DNA. Of about 160,000 clones in the sample, 80% were seen once. The sample was PBMCs or T cells enriched from blood (not recorded which). This receptor was obtained from a woman in her fifties or sixties who had recovered from COVID-19. The V gene is TRBV19, the J gene TRBJ1-1, with TRBD1 identical over 7 bases. The CDR3 region is CASSEPRQGNTEAFF. The CDR3 nucleotides read TGTGCCAGTAGTGAACCCCGACAGGGGAACACTGAAGCTTTCTTT.